This T cell receptor (beta chain) was sequenced in a study of blood T cell repertoires in COVID-19. Method: immunoSEQ multiplex PCR; TCRdb's copy keeps in-frame clones and lacks some. This sample has some 400,000 clones, with roughly 86% found just once. The count of this clone is one. The age range of participants was 18 to 89 years, with residence in under 30 US areas. Sequencing was performed on PBMCs or T cells enriched from blood (not recorded which). The TCR was taken from a man between 25 and 39 years old who had recovered from COVID-19.

CDR3: CASSIGQVNSPLHF. The DNA of the CDR3 is TGTGCCAGCAGCATTGGACAGGTTAATTCACCCCTCCACTTT. The V and J genes are TRBV5-4 and TRBJ1-6, with 7 bases that match TRBD1. The trim removed 4 bases at V and 6 bases at J, leaving 4 bases unmatched. The CDR3 sequence is 14 residues long. CDR1 is SGHNT, CDR2 YYREEE, per germline (reference sequence). Complete variable domain (other parts from reference TRBV5-4 and TRBJ1-6): ETGVTQSPTHLIKTRGQQVTLRCSSQSGHNTVSWYQQALGQGPQFIFQYYREEENGRGNFPPRFSGLQFPNYSSELNVNALELDDSALYLCASSIGQVNSPLHFGNGTRLTVT.